These 21 T cell receptor beta chains came from one sample sequenced in a study of CD8 T cells in ankylosing spondylitis. Study-wide findings and caveats: Ankylosing spondylitis blood appeared to be characterized by a TCR beta motif of eight highly homologous variants.

Using its own MiXCR run on the 5' RACE reads, TCRdb lists one record per CDR3 protein. This sample has over 700,000 distinct CDR3 sequences, with 15% to 20% found just once. These TCRs' antigens remain unknown. The sequencing sample was made of blood, either unsorted or a sorted T cell fraction (not recorded which). These receptors were taken from a male donor with ankylosing spondylitis.

CDR3 loop: CAISEQGAGETQYF. The CDR3 region has the DNA TGTGCCATCAGTGAACAGGGGGCCGGGGAGACCCAGTACTTC. The chain uses TRBV10-3 and TRBJ2-5, with 9 bases aligning to TRBD1. The germline V gene encodes CDR1 ENHRY and CDR2 SYGVKD. J was trimmed by 5 bases and V by 3 bases; bases with no gene match: 4. This CDR3 comprises 14 residues.

This clonotype was recorded a few times. The DNA of the CDR3 is TGTGCCAGCAGTTTTATTTCAGGGTATATTCAGCCCCAGCATTTT. Its protein is CASSFISGYIQPQHF. The genes are TRBV12-3 or TRBV12-4 and TRBJ1-5, with D possibly TRBD1 on 5 matching bases. The CDR3 has 15 amino acids. V lost 3 bases to trimming and J lost 6 bases, with 15 bases between them.

V usage is TRBV7-3 and J usage is TRBJ2-3; D is perhaps TRBD1 (5 bases). Germline V lookup: CDR1 SGHTA, CDR2 FQGTGA. There are 13 residues in the CDR3. With 2 bases removed from V and 5 bases from J, the gap between germline ends came to 8 bases. CDR3 bases: TGTGCCAGCAGCTTACTCCAGGGAGATACGCAGTATTTT. Translated, it gives CASSLLQGDTQYF.

This clonotype was counted a few times. The chain recombines TRBV12-5 with TRBJ2-7; 8 nucleotides line up with TRBD1. Per the germline V gene, CDR1 is LGHNT and CDR2 is FRNRAP. CDR3 length: 14 residues. V was clipped by 5 bases and J by 4 bases; unmatched bases: 7. The chain's CDR3 is CASGARDRRYEQYF. The CDR3 DNA sequence: TGTGCTAGTGGTGCCCGGGACAGGAGGTACGAGCAGTACTTC.

V gene TRBV6-1 combines with J gene TRBJ2-7; TRBD2 is a possible D gene (5 bases). Deletions cut 5 bases from V and 6 bases from J, with 20 bases between. CDR3 size: 15 residues. Germline CDR1 reads MNHNS; CDR2 reads SASEGT. The CDR3, as DNA: TGTGCCAGCAGTCCTGTGGTTGTGGCTAGCTCCGAGCAGTACTTC. Encoded protein: CASSPVVVASSEQYF.

This clonotype was recorded at least ten times. The genes are TRBV20-1 and TRBJ2-3; TRBD2 agrees at 15 bases. J lost 5 bases, V lost 5 bases, and 8 bases had no gene match. The CDR3 runs 16 residues. Germline loops: CDR1 DFQATT, CDR2 SNEGSKA (reference sequence). DNA for the CDR3: TGCAGTGCTGAGACTGGGACTAGCGGGAGGCAAGATACGCAGTATTTT. Its translation: CSAETGTSGRQDTQYF.

CDR3 sequence reads: CASRRLAGNIQYF. The CDR3 region has the DNA TGTGCCAGCAGGAGACTAGCGGGAAACATTCAGTACTTC. V and J are TRBV12-3 or TRBV12-4 and TRBJ2-4, with TRBD2 matching 10 bases. This CDR3 region has 13 residues. The trim removed 6 bases at V and 6 bases at J, leaving 2 bases unmatched.

This clonotype was seen more than once but under ten times. The chain recombines TRBV7-6 with TRBJ1-2; D is possibly TRBD1 (6 bases). Deletions cut 5 bases from V and 2 bases from J, with 12 bases between. The CDR3 is 14 amino acids. CDR1 is SGHVS, CDR2 FNYEAQ, per germline. The CDR3 DNA follows: TGTGCCAGCAGCGTGTACCAGGGGAACTATGGCTACACCTTC. Translating gives CASSVYQGNYGYTF.

J is TRBJ1-4 and V is TRBV6-1, with D uncertain. In germline, CDR1 is MNHNS, CDR2 SASEGT. Trimming stripped 5 bases from V and 5 bases from J, with 15 bases between. The CDR3 runs 15 residues. CDR3 DNA sequence: TGTGCCAGCAGTCGCAAACTGTTGCCGAATGAAAAACTGTTTTTT. Its protein is CASSRKLLPNEKLFF.

The chain recombines TRBV3-1 with TRBJ2-1, with TRBD1 matching 11 bases. CDR3 length equals 18 residues. Germline trimming cut 0 bases from V and 7 bases from J; bases unmatched to any gene: 11. CDR1 and CDR2 from the germline V gene are LGHDT and YNNKEL (reference sequence). CDR3 amino acids: CASSQEASGQGAVNEQFF. Here the CDR3 DNA reads TGTGCCAGCAGCCAAGAGGCGAGCGGACAGGGGGCGGTAAATGAGCAGTTCTTC.

This clonotype has a count of ten or more. The rearrangement joins TRBV12-3 or TRBV12-4 to TRBJ1-2; TRBD1 aligns across 8 bases. The CDR3 is 12 residues long. V dropped 5 bases and J dropped 10; count of bases not matched to a gene: 6. The DNA of the CDR3 is TGTGCCAGCAGTCCACGACAGGGGCTCTACACCTTC. This codes for CASSPRQGLYTF.

At least ten counts were recorded for this clonotype. This chain joins TRBV7-9 and TRBJ2-6; the D call may be TRBD1 or TRBD2 (5 bases each). CDR3 length: 16 amino acids. Germline assignment: CDR1 SEHNR and CDR2 FQNEAQ (reference sequence). The V and J ends lost 6 bases and 0 bases respectively, with 12 bases between them. CDR3 DNA: TGTGCCAGCAGTCCGGGACGGCGCTCTGGGGCCAACGTCCTGACTTTC. Its translation is CASSPGRRSGANVLTF. Drawing the rest from reference TRBV7-9 and TRBJ2-6, the complete variable domain is DTGVSQNPRHKITKRGQNVTFRCDPISEHNRLYWYRQTLGQGPEFLTYFQNEAQLEKSRLLSDRFSAERPKGSFSTLEIQRTEQGDSAMYLCASSPGRRSGANVLTFGAGSRLTVL.

The table lists this clonotype with many counts. V is TRBV12-3 or TRBV12-4 and J is TRBJ2-5, with D unresolved. The CDR3 loop spans 14 amino acids. V was pared by 6 bases and J by 3 bases, with 14 bases between. The CDR3 DNA sequence: TGTGCCAGCAGCCCGGACGGAAAAAAAGAGACCCAGTACTTC. It yields the protein CASSPDGKKETQYF.

The chain recombines TRBV18 with TRBJ1-2; D is uncertain. This CDR3 has 14 residues. The germline V gene encodes CDR1 KGHSH and CDR2 LQKENI. V was cut by 8 bases and J by 6 bases, with 19 bases left in between. The CDR3 loop is CASKPERDSNGYTF. Here the CDR3 DNA reads TGTGCCAGCAAACCTGAGAGGGATTCTAATGGCTACACCTTC.

The table lists this clonotype with many counts. The rearrangement links TRBV5-5 to TRBJ1-2, with D unclear. Germline CDR1 SGHKS, CDR2 YYEKEE (reference sequence). V was cut by 4 bases and J by 4 bases, with 8 bases left in between. The CDR3 length is 12 residues. The CDR3 DNA follows: TGTGCCAGCAGCATACAGAGCTATGGCTACACCTTC. Residues: CASSIQSYGYTF.

J is TRBJ1-1 and V is TRBV12-3 or TRBV12-4, with a tentative D call TRBD1 (5 bases). CDR3 length: 15 residues. Trimming shortened V by 1 base and J by 4 bases, and 13 bases separated the two germline ends. CDR3 loop: CASSLGGAAVTEAFF. As DNA, the CDR3 is TGTGCCAGCAGTTTAGGTGGGGCTGCTGTCACTGAAGCTTTCTTT.

This clonotype was seen more than once but under ten times. J is TRBJ1-1 and V is TRBV7-2, with unresolved D. Germline V gene lookup returns CDR1 SGHTA and CDR2 FQGNSA. The length of the CDR3 is 13 residues. Trimming left V 5 bases short and J 7 bases short, with 14 bases between. The chain's CDR3 is CASSPQVRNEAFF. The CDR3 region has the DNA TGTGCCAGCAGCCCCCAAGTCCGTAATGAAGCTTTCTTT.

The chain is built from TRBV5-1 and TRBJ1-1; 7 positions match TRBD1. This CDR3 has 15 residues. V was clipped by 0 bases and J by 6 bases; unmatched bases: 8. Germline V gives CDR1 SGHRS, CDR2 YFSETQ. CDR3 in amino acids: CASSLGQGLQAEAFF. In DNA form, the CDR3 reads TGCGCCAGCAGCTTGGGACAGGGACTTCAGGCTGAAGCTTTCTTT. The full variable domain, rest sourced from reference TRBV5-1 and TRBJ1-1, is KAGVTQTPRYLIKTRGQQVTLSCSPISGHRSVSWYQQTPGQGLQFLFEYFSETQRNKGNFPGRFSGRQFSNSRSEMNVSTLELGDSALYLCASSLGQGLQAEAFFGQGTRLTVV.

This clonotype has more than one count but fewer than ten. The genes are TRBV5-1 and TRBJ1-2; 7 nucleotides line up with TRBD1. V gave up 1 base and J gave up 4 bases; unmatched junction bases: 4. CDR1 and CDR2 (germline): SGHRS, YFSETQ. CDR3 length: 14 residues. CDR3 sequence reads: CASSLRGQFYGYTF. In DNA, the CDR3 is TGCGCCAGCAGCTTGAGGGGGCAGTTCTATGGCTACACCTTC. The full variable domain, completed using reference TRBV5-1 and TRBJ1-2, is KAGVTQTPRYLIKTRGQQVTLSCSPISGHRSVSWYQQTPGQGLQFLFEYFSETQRNKGNFPGRFSGRQFSNSRSEMNVSTLELGDSALYLCASSLRGQFYGYTFGSGTRLTVV.

Many counts were recorded for this clonotype. This chain uses TRBV7-8 with TRBJ1-5; tentatively, D is TRBD1 (5 bases). The CDR3 spans 16 residues. Trimming took off 1 base at V and 0 bases at J, with 10 bases between the two ends. Germline V gives CDR1 SGHVS, CDR2 FQNEAQ. The CDR3 coding sequence is TGTGCCAGCAGCTTAGACAGGACACTTAGCAATCAGCCCCAGCATTTT. Protein: CASSLDRTLSNQPQHF.

The chain links TRBV20-1 to TRBJ1-2; D is uncertain. V shed 6 bases and J shed 0 bases, with 8 bases lying between them. CDR3 length: 12 amino acids. Germline values: CDR1 DFQATT, CDR2 SNEGSKA (reference sequence). CDR3 amino acids: CSAQATNYGYTF. CDR3 in DNA: TGCAGTGCCCAGGCAACTAACTATGGCTACACCTTC.